The 5 T cell receptor beta chains listed next were all sequenced from one sample in a study of blood T cell repertoires in COVID-19. TCRdb's table, derived via immunoSEQ multiplex PCR, lists solely in-frame clones and lacks some. The sample carries around 220,000 clones, almost 90% recorded once. Sequences were obtained from PBMCs or T cells enriched from blood (not recorded which). The receptors stem from a man in his thirties or forties who had been exposed to COVID-19.

The CDR3 nucleotides read TGTGCCAGCAGCTCTCCGGGACTAGCGGGCGCCGGGGAGCTGTTTTTT. The encoded protein is CASSSPGLAGAGELFF. This chain connects TRBV5-6 to TRBJ2-2, with 12 nucleotides matching TRBD2. This CDR3 is 16 amino acids long. Germline trimming cut 3 bases from V and 6 bases from J; bases unmatched to any gene: 6. Germline CDR1 reads SGHDT; CDR2 reads YYEEEE.

J is TRBJ2-5 and V is TRBV19, with a possible D match to TRBD1 (6 bases). Between the trimmed V and J ends, which lost 5 bases and 5 bases, there was a span of 9 bases. CDR1 is LNHDA and CDR2 is SQIVND in the germline V gene (reference sequence). CDR3 length: 12 residues. The CDR3 DNA reads as TGTGCCAGTAGTTACAGGGACGAGACCCAGTACTTC. The encoded protein is CASSYRDETQYF.

V is TRBV19 and J is TRBJ1-1; TRBD1 is a possible D gene (5 bases). The V gene's germline CDR1 is LNHDA and CDR2 SQIVND (reference sequence). Trimming took 5 bases from V and 7 from J, leaving 11 bases between them. The CDR3 covers 12 residues. CDR3 sequence (DNA): TGTGCCAGTAGTCGTCAGGGCAATGAAGCTTTCTTT. Encoded protein: CASSRQGNEAFF. Based on the CDR3 plus reference TRBV19 and TRBJ1-1, the full variable domain is DGGITQSPKYLFRKEGQNVTLSCEQNLNHDAMYWYRQDPGQGLRLIYYSQIVNDFQKGDIAEGYSVSREKKESFPLTVTSAQKNPTAFYLCASSRQGNEAFFGQGTRLTVV.

The genes are TRBV4-3 and TRBJ1-2, with a tentative D call TRBD1 (5 bases). Germline V gene sequence: CDR1 LGHNA, CDR2 YSLEER. V shed 0 bases and J shed 14 bases, with 16 bases lying between them. This CDR3 has 13 amino acids. The CDR3 sequence: CASSQDRRGPRTF. In nucleotides, the CDR3 is TGCGCCAGCAGCCAAGATCGGAGGGGACCGAGGACCTTC.

The chain carries TRBV12-3 or TRBV12-4 and TRBJ2-3, with D uncertain. The CDR3 contains 13 residues. V was shortened by 1 base and J by 4 bases, with 6 bases between the two germline ends. The CDR3 DNA reads as TGTGCCAGCAGTTTAGGGCTTTCAGATACGCAGTATTTT. Residues: CASSLGLSDTQYF.